Following are 22 T cell receptor beta chains from one sample sequenced in a study of T cell responses to AZD1222 COVID-19 vaccine (dated by TCRdb to about 2021). Library construction relied on the immunoSEQ multiplex PCR assay. TCRdb carries this immuneACCESS record with in-frame sequences only. Its versions omit some clonotypes, under half of them owing to an unresolved V gene in the studies checked, with the rest unexplained. In all, the sample holds approximately 160,000 clones, and about 91% of those were seen once. Clones ranked in the top ten supply around 0.99% of the sample. Explained via the paper, the time point label denotes: about 28 days (+/-7) after the second vaccine dose. This material consisted of peripheral blood, taken 28 days after the second AZD1222 dose. These receptor sequences come from an adult who received the AZD1222 COVID-19 vaccine.

The chain employs TRBV20-1 and TRBJ2-7; D unresolved. This CDR3 spans 12 amino acids. Trimming stripped 3 bases from V and 2 bases from J, with 8 bases between. Germline V gene lookup returns CDR1 DFQATT and CDR2 SNEGSKA (reference sequence). The CDR3 loop is CSASLNAYEQYF. The CDR3, as DNA: TGCAGTGCTAGTTTGAACGCCTACGAGCAGTACTTC.

The chain couples TRBV12-5 to TRBJ1-1; D might be TRBD1 (5 bases). The CDR3 runs to 15 residues. Germline assignment: CDR1 LGHNT and CDR2 FRNRAP. The V end was cut by 4 bases, the J end by 1 base, with 13 bases between. The CDR3 nucleotides read TGTGCTAGTGGTTCAAACCCCACAGGGAACACTGAAGCTTTCTTT. This codes for CASGSNPTGNTEAFF. The complete variable domain, with remaining parts taken from reference TRBV12-5 and TRBJ1-1, reads DARVTQTPRHKVTEMGQEVTMRCQPILGHNTVFWYRQTMMQGLELLAYFRNRAPLDDSGMPKDRFSAEMPDATLATLKIQPSEPRDSAVYFCASGSNPTGNTEAFFGQGTRLTVV.

V is TRBV7-9 and J is TRBJ1-5, with 9 bases aligning to TRBD1. Germline loops: CDR1 SEHNR, CDR2 FQNEAQ (reference sequence). The CDR3 length is 15 residues. V lost 4 bases, J lost 6 bases, and 7 bases stayed unmatched. The CDR3 loop reads CASSSDRGYGQPQHF. DNA of the CDR3: TGTGCCAGCAGCTCCGACAGGGGGTACGGTCAGCCCCAGCATTTT.

The rearrangement joins TRBV19 to TRBJ1-2; no firm D call. The germline V gene has CDR1 LNHDA and CDR2 SQIVND (reference sequence). This CDR3 is 15 amino acids long. V gave up 3 bases and J gave up 4 bases, with 15 bases separating them. CDR3 region: CASSIGGARTYGYTF. In DNA form, the CDR3 reads TGTGCCAGTAGTATTGGAGGTGCCCGCACCTATGGCTACACCTTC. The variable domain in full, completed from reference TRBV19 and TRBJ1-2, reads DGGITQSPKYLFRKEGQNVTLSCEQNLNHDAMYWYRQDPGQGLRLIYYSQIVNDFQKGDIAEGYSVSREKKESFPLTVTSAQKNPTAFYLCASSIGGARTYGYTFGSGTRLTVV.

V is TRBV27 and J is TRBJ2-3, with D tentatively TRBD2 (5 bases). Germline-derived CDR1 and CDR2 are MNHEY and SMNVEV (reference sequence). V lost 10 bases and J lost 6, with 11 bases in between. This CDR3 contains 11 residues. The CDR3 protein is CAIISGDTQYF. Written as DNA, the CDR3 is TGTGCCATCATATCGGGGGATACGCAGTATTTT.

CDR3 in amino acids: CASSYGRAYNSPLHF. The CDR3 bases are TGTGCCAGCAGCTATGGGAGAGCCTATAATTCACCCCTCCACTTT. The chain has TRBV7-9 and TRBJ1-6; D remains unclear. The CDR3 extends over 15 amino acids. Trimming stripped 4 bases from V and 2 bases from J, with 9 bases between. The germline gives CDR1 SEHNR, CDR2 FQNEAQ (reference sequence).

The gene calls are TRBV9 and TRBJ2-7, with D unresolved. V lost 0 bases to trimming and J lost 1 base, with 11 bases between them. Germline CDR1 is SGDLS and CDR2 is YYNGEE. The CDR3 covers 15 residues. The CDR3 reads CASSVESSTSYEQYF. The CDR3 coding sequence is TGTGCCAGCAGCGTAGAATCGTCCACTTCCTACGAGCAGTACTTC.

The CDR3 loop is CASSEANGAFAEAFF. CDR3 coding DNA: TGTGCCAGCAGTGAAGCTAACGGGGCTTTCGCTGAAGCTTTCTTT. The chain couples TRBV6-1 to TRBJ1-1; tentative D call: TRBD1 (5 bases). V lost 0 bases and J 6 bases, leaving 14 bases between the germline ends. From germline, CDR1 is MNHNS and CDR2 SASEGT. This CDR3 is 15 amino acids long.

The chain is built from TRBV2 and TRBJ2-7, with TRBD1 as a possible D gene (5 bases). V was clipped by 10 bases and J by 5 bases, with 18 bases between them. The length of the CDR3 is 13 residues. The germline V gene encodes CDR1 SNHLY and CDR2 FYNNEI. CDR3 amino acids: CATTGDTGHEQYF. The DNA of the CDR3 is TGTGCCACCACGGGCGACACAGGCCACGAGCAGTACTTC.

This chain uses TRBV7-3 with TRBJ1-5, with 11 bases aligning to TRBD1. In germline, CDR1 is SGHTA, CDR2 FQGTGA. J was trimmed by 0 bases and V by 4 bases; bases with no gene match: 14. The CDR3 sequence is 20 residues long. The CDR3: CASSYFRRDRGFYSNQPQHF. CDR3 nucleotide sequence: TGTGCCAGCAGCTACTTCCGCCGGGACAGGGGGTTTTATAGCAATCAGCCCCAGCATTTT.

The rearrangement uses TRBV7-9 and TRBJ1-2, with TRBD1 matching over 7 bases. With 4 bases clipped from V and 3 bases from J, the junction kept 8 bases outside the gene matches. Germline CDR1 is SEHNR and CDR2 is FQNEAQ (reference sequence). CDR3 length: 15 amino acids. The CDR3 region is CASSSHRGRDYGYTF. In DNA, the CDR3 is TGTGCCAGCAGCTCACACAGGGGAAGGGACTATGGCTACACCTTC.

The V and J genes are TRBV6-2 or TRBV6-3 and TRBJ2-1; perhaps TRBD2 as D (5 bases). CDR3 size: 13 residues. V was shortened by 5 bases and J by 4 bases, with 9 bases between the two germline ends. Germline V CDR1 and CDR2: MNHEY, SVGEGT. The chain's CDR3 is CASSPGSYNEQFF. The CDR3 region has the DNA TGTGCCAGCAGTCCGGGGTCTTACAATGAGCAGTTCTTC.

The V and J genes are TRBV5-6 and TRBJ1-4; 10 bases fit TRBD1. V gave up 3 bases and J gave up 6 bases; unmatched junction bases: 8. The CDR3 is 16 amino acids. Germline V gene data show CDR1 as SGHDT and CDR2 as YYEEEE. DNA for the CDR3: TGTGCCAGCAGCTGGGGACAGGGGTTCCGCGATGAAAAACTGTTTTTT. This encodes CASSWGQGFRDEKLFF.

This rearrangement joins TRBV3-1 (or the pseudogene TRBV3-2) to TRBJ1-1, with 9 bases matching TRBD1. The germline CDR1 and CDR2 sequences are LGHDT and YNNKEL (reference sequence). The length of the CDR3 is 14 residues. With V trimmed by 4 bases and J by 1 base, 1 base remained unmatched. The CDR3 loop is CASSPGQGNTEAFF. The CDR3 DNA reads as TGTGCCAGCAGCCCGGGACAGGGGAACACTGAAGCTTTCTTT.

The rearrangement uses TRBV5-1 and TRBJ1-2; D perhaps matches TRBD1 (6 bases). V shed 0 bases and J shed 2 bases, with 11 bases lying between them. Germline V gene data show CDR1 as SGHRS and CDR2 as YFSETQ. This CDR3 has 15 residues. Here the CDR3 DNA reads TGCGCCAGCAGCTTGGAGAGGACAGCCAACTATGGCTACACCTTC. Its translation is CASSLERTANYGYTF.

V usage is TRBV19 and J usage is TRBJ1-2, with D possibly matching TRBD1 (6 bases). The CDR3 loop spans 14 amino acids. Germline V gene sequence: CDR1 LNHDA, CDR2 SQIVND (reference sequence). V shed 5 bases and J shed 2 bases, with 12 bases lying between them. DNA of the CDR3: TGTGCCAGTAGTGACAGGCCGACGAACTATGGCTACACCTTC. Residues: CASSDRPTNYGYTF.

The chain has TRBV19 and TRBJ1-5; 7 bases agree with TRBD1. CDR1 and CDR2 (germline): LNHDA, SQIVND (reference sequence). The CDR3 consists of 15 residues. Germline trimming cut 4 bases from V and 6 bases from J; bases unmatched to any gene: 9. CDR3 residues: CASSRRTGVGQPQHF. In DNA, the CDR3 is TGTGCCAGTAGTAGGAGAACAGGGGTCGGTCAGCCCCAGCATTTT.

This chain connects TRBV6-5 to TRBJ2-7; 10 bases are shared with TRBD1. The CDR3 has 12 residues. V dropped 5 bases and J dropped 12; count of bases not matched to a gene: 7. Germline lookup yields CDR1 MNHEY and CDR2 SVGAGI. DNA for the CDR3: TGTGCCAGCAGTCCCGGGACAGGGGAAGGGTACTTC. Protein product: CASSPGTGEGYF.

V is TRBV6-5 and J is TRBJ2-1; 7 nucleotides agree with TRBD2. The CDR3 length is 16 residues. CDR1 and CDR2 (germline): MNHEY, SVGAGI. V was clipped by 0 bases and J by 7 bases; unmatched bases: 9. The CDR3 coding sequence is TGTGCCAGCAGTTACTCGATACCGGGACTAACAAATGAGCAGTTCTTC. Protein product: CASSYSIPGLTNEQFF.

CDR3 sequence: CASSFGTGDPYGYTF. The CDR3 DNA reads TGTGCCAGCAGCTTCGGGACAGGGGACCCCTATGGCTACACCTTC. The chain combines TRBV7-6 with TRBJ1-2; 10 bases map to TRBD1. V lost 3 bases, J lost 4 bases, and 5 bases stayed unmatched. This CDR3 is built from 15 residues. Germline CDR1 SGHVS, CDR2 FNYEAQ.

In this sample, this clone turned up once. The chain combines TRBV5-5 with TRBJ1-2; weak D call: TRBD1 (6 bases). In germline, CDR1 is SGHKS, CDR2 YYEKEE (reference sequence). V gave up 5 bases and J gave up 4 bases, with 18 bases separating them. This CDR3 has 15 residues. The CDR3 DNA is TGTGCCAGCAGACCCCGACAGGCGCTCGGCTATGGCTACACCTTC. It encodes CASRPRQALGYGYTF.

In DNA form, the CDR3 reads TGTGCCAGCACCCCCGGAAAGGAGCTGAACACTGAAGCTTTCTTT. It yields the protein CASTPGKELNTEAFF. The chain employs TRBV3-1 (or the pseudogene TRBV3-2) and TRBJ1-1, with D hard to call. The V and J ends lost 7 bases and 0 bases respectively, with 15 bases between them. This CDR3 has 15 residues. Germline values: CDR1 LGHDT, CDR2 YNNKEL (reference sequence).